This T cell receptor beta chain was obtained from a study of beta chain features in type 1 diabetes (dated by TCRdb to 2016 to 2019). About the study as a whole: No differences in mean age, gender distribution, total cell number or subset yield were found between patients and healthy donors. Whereas all 30 or so donors provided naive and central memory subsets, regulatory and stem cell-like memory subsets were isolated from just 8 patients and about 8 healthy donors. A total of 107,917,701 sorted cells were examined across all samples, and a strong correlation was observed between cell number per subset and RNA yield. In the study, TCRB repertoires of sorted circulating CD4+ T cell subsets from recently diagnosed type 1 diabetes patients were compared with those of matched healthy donors.

Concerning this clone: It has no known antigen specificity. The record has no base qualities; no much larger clone is one base away.

What the work shows at the level of the full study, not this receptor alone: In all four CD4+ subsets, TCRB CDR3 length was moderately but significantly shorter in type 1 diabetes patients. Naive, central memory and regulatory TCRB repertoires appeared more similar among patients than among healthy donors. HLA sub-analyses involved small numbers of individuals, so any influence of HLA type on TCRB rearrangement remained unresolved. Patients with type 1 diabetes made fewer insertions and deleted more nucleotides at VDJ recombination sites, implying thymic rearrangement abnormalities. Sequencing cDNA rather than genomic DNA could over-represent highly expressing activated cells, although activation and CD3 levels did not differ between groups. PCR may preferentially amplify shorter templates, but because patient and control samples were amplified and corrected together, any resulting skew would affect both groups equally.

V is pared back by 6 bases and J by 7 bases, with 13 bases lying between the germline termini. The cysteine opens and the phenylalanine closes a CDR3 of 13 amino acids. Of the read, only the CDR3 DNA is kept; its 39 bases are in frame from base 1. The germline V gene sets CDR1 to MNHNS and CDR2 to SASEGT. From each donor, a single peripheral blood sample of 95 to 150 mL on average was drawn into heparinised tubes. A BD FACSAria II was used to sort naive, central memory, regulatory and stem cell-like memory CD4+ T cells with a panel that included CD45RO, CCR7, CD25, CD127, CD95 and CD27. A purity above 95% was achieved for all sorted populations. PBMCs were isolated right away by Lymphoprep density gradient centrifugation and were stained directly, without culture. So that batch effects would be minimized, each experiment stained and sorted samples in pairs, pairing one healthy donor with one patient.

All of the isolated RNA was reverse transcribed with the High Capacity cDNA Reverse Transcription Kit, so expressed TCRB transcripts were sequenced. Deep immunoSEQ sequencing was applied to naive, central memory and regulatory T cell samples, giving an average of about 3.6 million total reads per sample. Sorted cells were lysed in RLT buffer and RNA was extracted with DNase-treated RNeasy Micro or Mini kits, depending on cell number. Each cell subset was processed on its own to prevent cross-contamination, while patient and healthy donor samples were processed together. The immunoSEQ multiplex PCR was used to amplify TCRB sequences from cDNA, generating 87-bp fragments that spanned the CDR3 region. Amplicons were sequenced on the Illumina HiSeq platform. The study's own analysis went as follows. PCR bias was computationally corrected using synthetic template baselines, reads within Hamming distance 2 were collapsed, and singletons that could not be merged were discarded. By aligning reads against IMGT, V, D and J genes, CDR3 length, and insertions or deletions at six rearrangement sites were assigned. Within each subset, clonotype counts were normalized to sorted cell number, after which true diversity and Gini coefficients were computed with the tcR R package. The overlap coefficient, calculated on TCRB nucleotide sequences, was used to measure repertoire sharing. Out-of-frame TCRB sequences from naive cells were analyzed to stand in for the pre-selection repertoire. As stored in TCRdb, this immuneACCESS dataset retains in-frame rearrangements with V and J assigned. A fraction of the clones does not appear; measured against another copy, unresolved V genes explain less than half of the discrepancy, and the remainder lacks a known reason. D and trimming were read from the DNA, whereas the V and J calls and clone size are those reported in that table. The sample profile shows 500,000 to 800,000 clones; roughly an eighth of them were found once. The top ten constitute 0.095% to 0.15% of the sample.

Rearrangement joined TRBV6-1 to TRBJ1-5; 6 matching bases give a weak D call of TRBD1. The sequence derives from a young man with type 1 diabetes. Sequenced input: naive CD4+ T cells from blood. This specimen's cell subset or site label, interpreted: true naive CD4+ T cells. The CDR3 region has the sequence CASSEQGTQPQHF. At the DNA level, the sequence is TGTGCCAGCAGCGAACAGGGTACCCAGCCCCAGCATTTT.